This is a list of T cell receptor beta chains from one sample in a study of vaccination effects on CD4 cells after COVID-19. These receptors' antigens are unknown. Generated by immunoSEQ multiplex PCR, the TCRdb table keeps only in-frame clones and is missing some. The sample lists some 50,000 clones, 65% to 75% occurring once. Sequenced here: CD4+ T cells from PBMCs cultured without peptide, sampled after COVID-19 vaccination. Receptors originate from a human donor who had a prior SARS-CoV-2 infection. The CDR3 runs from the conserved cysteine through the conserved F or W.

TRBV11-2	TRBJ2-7	CASSFRTSHSYEQYF
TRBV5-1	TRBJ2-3	CASSFDRVTDTQYF
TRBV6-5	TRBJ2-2	CASSPTAFTGELFF
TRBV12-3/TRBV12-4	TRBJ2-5	CASSTSIETQYF
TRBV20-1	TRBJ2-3	CSASAVLAGVSTDTQYF
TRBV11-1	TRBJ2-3	CASSFRVPGVDTQYF
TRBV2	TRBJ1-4	CASSGWTENEKLFF
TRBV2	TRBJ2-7	CASRVQGPSPWQYF
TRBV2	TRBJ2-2	CASSEDRGPAGELFF
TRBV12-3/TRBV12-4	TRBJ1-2	CASSLGVNYGYTF
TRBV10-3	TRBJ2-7	CAISDTQQTVIVPYEQYF
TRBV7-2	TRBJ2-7	CASSLEPNGGEQYF
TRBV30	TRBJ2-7	CAWGQTSYEQYF
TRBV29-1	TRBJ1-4	CSGRGATNEKLFF
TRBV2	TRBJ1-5	CASSEQGIDQPQHF
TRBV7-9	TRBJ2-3	CASSSGVPDTQYF
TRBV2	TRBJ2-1	CASSTYNEQFF
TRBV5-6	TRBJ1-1	CASSFGQGDTEAFF
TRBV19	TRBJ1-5	CASHHRTSNQPQHF
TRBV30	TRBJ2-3	CAWSRGVATDTQYF
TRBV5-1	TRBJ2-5	CASSLVIGETQYF
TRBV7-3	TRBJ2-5	CASSLNPLAGQETQYF
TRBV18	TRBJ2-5	CASSPGGPTTGETQYF
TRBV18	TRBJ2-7	CASSPSLTSPHSPWSYEQYF
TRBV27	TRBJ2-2	CATTPRMETGELFF